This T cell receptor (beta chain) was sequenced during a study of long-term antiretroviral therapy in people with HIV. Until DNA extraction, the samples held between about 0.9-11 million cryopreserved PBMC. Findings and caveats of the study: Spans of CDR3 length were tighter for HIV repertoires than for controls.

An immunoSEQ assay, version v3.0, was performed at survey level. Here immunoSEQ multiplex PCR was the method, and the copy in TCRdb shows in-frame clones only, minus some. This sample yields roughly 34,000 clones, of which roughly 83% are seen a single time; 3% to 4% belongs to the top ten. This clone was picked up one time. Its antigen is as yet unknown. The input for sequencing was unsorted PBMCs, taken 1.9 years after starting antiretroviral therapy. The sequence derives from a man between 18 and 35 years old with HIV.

The CDR3 nucleotides read TGTGCCAGCAGACGAACAGGGTCTGGAAACACCATATATTTT. Its translation is CASRRTGSGNTIYF. The chain joins TRBV27 to TRBJ1-3, with D tentatively TRBD1 (6 bases). V was clipped by 6 bases and J by 1 base, with 10 bases between them. The CDR3 loop spans 14 amino acids. In germline, CDR1 is MNHEY, CDR2 SMNVEV (reference sequence).